The entry below gives a single T cell receptor beta chain sequence along with its context. The antigen remains undetermined. The sample originates from a study of blood T cells in healthy people across ages. The study, taken as a whole, reports: Researchers said unsorted PBMCs prevented a conclusive naive versus antigen-experienced comparison.

A second PCR, run for roughly 7 to 11 cycles, used a sample-barcoded 5' primer plus a J-beta primer mix. Via MiXCR, TCRdb re-called the 5' RACE reads, giving one row per CDR3 protein. The sample has about 640,000 distinct CDR3 sequences; approximately 50% are singletons. This sequence was found in a man aged 55 to 69 in good health. The sample comprised blood.

DNA for the CDR3: TGTGCCAGCAGCTTAAACAGGGGGAAAGCTTTCTTT. It is translated as CASSLNRGKAFF. The V gene is TRBV7-2, the J gene TRBJ1-1; 8 nucleotides line up with TRBD1. Losses at the gene ends were 2 bases for V and 9 bases for J; bases not matched to a gene: 2. The CDR3 sequence is 12 residues long. Germline V gene sequence: CDR1 SGHTA, CDR2 FQGNSA.